This T cell receptor (beta chain) was captured in a study of response to subunit inactivated influenza vaccine. Study results and caveats: Authors suggested few new T cells are recruited by each seasonal influenza vaccination.

Germline V lookup: CDR1 LGHNA, CDR2 YNFKEQ. V was cut by 0 bases and J by 8 bases, with 13 bases left in between. This CDR3 comprises 15 residues. TCRdb analysed the RT-PCR reads with MiXCR anew, one entry per CDR3 protein. Of 550,000 to 800,000 distinct CDR3 sequences listed, around 14% were seen once; the top ten hold 11%. This clonotype has just a few counts. Its target is unknown. The receptor's source is a man between 45 and 60 years old who received an inactivated influenza vaccine. J is TRBJ1-4 and V is TRBV4-2; D unresolved. Here the sequenced sample was PBMCs from blood, taken roughly 12 days after vaccination. Here the CDR3 reads CASSQEVGVGEKLFF. DNA of the CDR3: TGTGCCAGCAGCCAAGAAGTAGGTGTAGGCGAAAAACTGTTTTTT.